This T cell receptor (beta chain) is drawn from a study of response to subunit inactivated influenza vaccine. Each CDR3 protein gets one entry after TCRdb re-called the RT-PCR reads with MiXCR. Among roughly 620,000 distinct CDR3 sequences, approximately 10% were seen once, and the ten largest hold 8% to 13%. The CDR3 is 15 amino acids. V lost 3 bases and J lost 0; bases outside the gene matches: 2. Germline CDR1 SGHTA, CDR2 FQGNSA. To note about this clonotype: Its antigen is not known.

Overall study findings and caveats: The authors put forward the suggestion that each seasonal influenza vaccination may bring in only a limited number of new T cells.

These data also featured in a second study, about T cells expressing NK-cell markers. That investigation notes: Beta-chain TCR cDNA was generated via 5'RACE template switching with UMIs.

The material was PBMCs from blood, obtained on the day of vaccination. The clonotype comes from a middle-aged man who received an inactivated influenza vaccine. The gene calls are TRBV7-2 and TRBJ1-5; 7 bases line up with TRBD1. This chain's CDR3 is CASSFGQVSNQPQHF. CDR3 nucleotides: TGTGCCAGCAGCTTCGGACAGGTTAGCAATCAGCCCCAGCATTTT.